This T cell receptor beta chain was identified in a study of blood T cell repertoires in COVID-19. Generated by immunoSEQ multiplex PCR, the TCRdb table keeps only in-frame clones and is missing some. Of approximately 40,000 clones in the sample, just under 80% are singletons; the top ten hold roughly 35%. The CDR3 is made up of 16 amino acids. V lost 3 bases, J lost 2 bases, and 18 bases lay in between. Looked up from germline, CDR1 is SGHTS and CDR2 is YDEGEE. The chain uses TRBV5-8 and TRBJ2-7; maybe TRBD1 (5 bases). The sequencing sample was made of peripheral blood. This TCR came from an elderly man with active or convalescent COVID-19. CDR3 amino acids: CASSSRSEGVPYEQYF. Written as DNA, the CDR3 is TGTGCCAGCAGCTCGAGGTCGGAAGGGGTACCCTACGAGCAGTACTTC.